One T cell receptor (beta chain) is described in this entry. Germline V lookup: CDR1 SGHRS, CDR2 YFSETQ. This CDR3 spans 15 amino acids. V gave up 2 bases and J gave up 9 bases; unmatched junction bases: 7. In the study's own analysis: Amplification of reference gene primers was used by the study to estimate nucleated cell counts. Profiled with immunoSEQ multiplex PCR; TCRdb holds only in-frame clones, not every one. V and J calls and clone size are as listed in that table; D and trimming were resolved from the DNA. The top ten hold approximately 5% of the sample, which has fewer than 300,000 clones, 70% to 90% seen once. This sample is drawn from a study of blood T cell repertoires in COVID-19. Study-wide background: Specimens from acute and convalescent COVID-19 originated in the United States, Italy and Spain. Sample material is recorded as cDNA or gDNA derived from T cells, B-cell-depleted T cells, or PBMCs.

The chain uses TRBV5-1 and TRBJ2-1; 11 bases match TRBD2. The material sequenced was peripheral blood. This receptor was taken from a middle-aged man with active or convalescent COVID-19. CDR3 DNA sequence: TGCGCCAGCAGCTTCGCGCTAGCGGGAGGCAGTGAGCAGTTCTTC. Encoded protein: CASSFALAGGSEQFF.